These 4 T cell receptor beta chains share one sample of origin, sequenced in a study of blood T cell repertoires in COVID-19. Data came from immunoSEQ multiplex PCR; TCRdb stores just in-frame clones and leaves some out. The table includes about 440,000 clones, about 85% detected once. The sample consisted of PBMCs or T cells enriched from blood (not recorded which). The receptors were sampled from a woman aged 18-29 years with acute COVID-19.

The chain recombines TRBV14 with TRBJ1-1; 7 nucleotides line up with TRBD1. The CDR3 totals 14 residues. With 4 bases clipped from V and 1 base from J, the junction kept 3 bases outside the gene matches. Germline V gives CDR1 SGHDN, CDR2 FVKESK. CDR3 protein: CASSRNRGNTEAFF. CDR3 bases: TGTGCCAGCAGCCGGAACAGGGGGAACACTGAAGCTTTCTTT. Full variable domain (outside the CDR3, taken from reference TRBV14 and TRBJ1-1): EAGVTQFPSHSVIEKGQTVTLRCDPISGHDNLYWYRRVMGKEIKFLLHFVKESKQDESGMPNNRFLAERTGGTYSTLKVQPAELEDSGVYFCASSRNRGNTEAFFGQGTRLTVV.

This chain joins TRBV12-5 and TRBJ1-5, with no clear D. This CDR3 comprises 14 residues. Trimming pared 7 bases from V and 2 bases from J, leaving 12 bases between. Germline assignment: CDR1 LGHNT and CDR2 FRNRAP. The CDR3 DNA reads TGTGCTAGTGCCCCGGGTAGCGGCAATCAGCCCCAGCATTTT. This encodes CASAPGSGNQPQHF.

The genes are TRBV5-8 and TRBJ1-1; TRBD1 is a possible D gene (5 bases). The germline V gene encodes CDR1 SGHTS and CDR2 YDEGEE. The V end lost 2 bases, the J end lost 4 bases, and 12 bases lay between the germline ends. The CDR3 loop spans 14 amino acids. CDR3 sequence (DNA): TGTGCCAGCAGCTTCGGGTCGGGGGGCACTGAAGCTTTCTTT. Translating it yields CASSFGSGGTEAFF.

This clone was observed at least ten times. This chain connects TRBV6-6 to TRBJ1-2; perhaps TRBD1 as D (5 bases). Germline V lookup: CDR1 MNHNY, CDR2 SVGAGI (reference sequence). The ends were cut back, 1 base at V and 6 bases at J, with 12 bases in the middle. The length of the CDR3 is 14 residues. The DNA of the CDR3 is TGTGCCAGCAGTTACTATGGACAACTTAATGGCTACACCTTC. Its protein is CASSYYGQLNGYTF.